The rows below give T cell receptor beta chains drawn from one sample of a study of early T cells in non-severe SARS-CoV-2 infection. TCRdb ran MiXCR on the 5' RACE reads and lists one entry per CDR3 protein. Seen here are some 59,000 distinct CDR3 sequences, 8.7% observed once, and the top ten hold about 3.9%. Specimen: whole blood, collected at baseline. The receptors come from an adult who was a healthcare worker with PCR-confirmed SARS-CoV-2 infection or an uninfected control (not recorded which). CDR3s include the opening cysteine and the closing phenylalanine or tryptophan. D genes are given only for firm matches. Clone size is not always given. Where it is, it says once, few, many or a class for expanded clones.

TRBD2	many	TRBV29-1	TRBJ2-1	TGCAGCGTTGTGCGGGAGATTTACAATGAGCAGTTCTTC	CSVVREIYNEQFF
TRBD1	many	TRBV3-1	TRBJ1-6	TGTGCCAGCAGCCCTGCGACAGGGGGCTATGGGGGAAATTCACCCCTCCACTTT	CASSPATGGYGGNSPLHF
TRBD1	NA	TRBV7-8	TRBJ1-1	TGTGCCAGCAGCTCTTATGGGACAGGGGAGAGGCTGAACACTGAAGCTTTCTTT	CASSSYGTGERLNTEAFF
TRBD2	NA	TRBV20-1	TRBJ2-3	TGCACTGCGGGACTAGCGGGGTCCGATACGCAGTATTTT	CTAGLAGSDTQYF
NA	NA	TRBV12-3/TRBV12-4	TRBJ1-3	TGTGCCAGCACCCGGGGCTCAAGCACCATATATTTT	CASTRGSSTIYF
NA	many	TRBV7-9	TRBJ1-1	TGTGCCAGCAGCACCGGTGGTAGAGGGGCAAACACTGAAGCTTTCTTT	CASSTGGRGANTEAFF
NA	NA	TRBV6-1	TRBJ2-3	TGTGCCAGCAGTGAACTTCTCGGGCCTCTGGGAGATACGCAGTATTTT	CASSELLGPLGDTQYF
TRBD1	many	TRBV29-1	TRBJ1-5	TGCAGCGCGGGGGCAGGGGGACAGCCCCAGCATTTT	CSAGAGGQPQHF
TRBD2	many	TRBV6-1	TRBJ2-6	TGTGCCAGCACCCGGGCGGGGGTCGTTTCTGGGGCCAACGTCCTGACTTTC	CASTRAGVVSGANVLTF
TRBD1	NA	TRBV27	TRBJ2-3	TGTGCCAGCACCGATGGGACAGGGAGCACAGATACGCAGTATTTT	CASTDGTGSTDTQYF
NA	few	TRBV9	TRBJ2-5	TGTGCCAGCAGCGCACAGGGAGATAGGCGGGAGACCCAGTACTTC	CASSAQGDRRETQYF
NA	NA	TRBV5-1	TRBJ1-2	TGCGCCAGCAGCCCGGGGACCGCACTCCCCAGGGACTATGGCTACACCTTC	CASSPGTALPRDYGYTF
NA	many	TRBV10-2	TRBJ2-1	TGCGCCAGCAGTGGGTTTGACAATGAGCAGTTCTTC	CASSGFDNEQFF
NA	many	TRBV6-1	TRBJ2-3	TGTGCCAGCAGTTCACAGGGCGTAAATACGCAGTATTTT	CASSSQGVNTQYF
NA	few	TRBV5-1	TRBJ2-7	TGCGCCAGCAGCCGGGGGCTTGGCGGTGCCTACGAGCAGTACTTC	CASSRGLGGAYEQYF
TRBD1	many	TRBV12-3/TRBV12-4	TRBJ1-5	TGTGCCAGCAGAGGACAGGTTGCGCAGCCCCAGCATTTT	CASRGQVAQPQHF
NA	NA	TRBV27	TRBJ2-7	TGTGCCAGCAGTTTCGGTAGCGGACTGACAGATTGGTACTTC	CASSFGSGLTDWYF
NA	NA	TRBV7-9	TRBJ2-3	TGTGCCAGCAGCTTTTCACGGGACACAGATACGCAGTATTTT	CASSFSRDTDTQYF
NA	NA	TRBV6-6	TRBJ1-5	TGTGCCAGCAGTATAGGGCTAGGAAGCAATCAGCCCCAGCATTTT	CASSIGLGSNQPQHF
NA	many	TRBV7-6	TRBJ1-2	TGTGCCAGCAGCTTAGCGCCCCGGGGGGCAGGGTATGGCTACACCTTC	CASSLAPRGAGYGYTF
NA	NA	TRBV7-2	TRBJ2-7	TGTGCCAGCAGCTCGACCACCTCCGGGTTCGGGCAGTACTTC	CASSSTTSGFGQYF
TRBD1	many	TRBV20-1	TRBJ1-1	TGCAGTGCCAGGGGGATTATGGGACAGGGGAACACTGAAGCTTTCTTT	CSARGIMGQGNTEAFF
TRBD2	few	TRBV30	TRBJ2-7	TGTGCCTGGAGTCCGGGGGGCGAGCAGTACTTC	CAWSPGGEQYF
NA	many	TRBV7-8	TRBJ2-1	TGTGCCAGCAGCCCCTACCTAGGGGCCTACAATGAGCAGTTCTTC	CASSPYLGAYNEQFF
TRBD1	NA	TRBV6-6	TRBJ2-5	TGTGCCAGCAGCCCGACAGGGGGGGAGACCCAGTACTTC	CASSPTGGETQYF
TRBD2	few	TRBV2	TRBJ2-5	TGTGCCAGCAGTGGACTAGCGGACCAAGAGACCCAGTACTTC	CASSGLADQETQYF
TRBD1	many	TRBV3-1	TRBJ2-5	TGTGCCAGCAGCTCGGGACAGGGGAGCGGAGAGACCCAGTACTTC	CASSSGQGSGETQYF
NA	many	TRBV9	TRBJ1-1	TGTGCCAGCAGCGTAGAGAGCTTGAACACTGAAGCTTTCTTT	CASSVESLNTEAFF
NA	NA	TRBV6-6	TRBJ1-5	TGTGCCAGCGCAGGCGGGGGGACCAGCAATCAGCCCCAGCATTTT	CASAGGGTSNQPQHF
TRBD1	many	TRBV7-8	TRBJ2-3	TGTGCCAGCAGCTTATTGACAGGGCCAGATACGCAGTATTTT	CASSLLTGPDTQYF
NA	many	TRBV5-5	TRBJ2-2	TGTGCCAGCAGCTTGTGGGCAGGGGCGAACACCGGGGAGCTGTTTTTT	CASSLWAGANTGELFF
NA	few	TRBV10-1	TRBJ1-2	TGCGCCAGCAGTGCCATGAGGGACTATGGCTACACCTTC	CASSAMRDYGYTF
NA	many	TRBV5-1	TRBJ2-1	TGCGCCAGCACTTTTCGGGCACTAGTCTCCTACAATGAGCAGTTCTTC	CASTFRALVSYNEQFF
TRBD1	few	TRBV6-2/TRBV6-3	TRBJ1-1	TGTGCCAGCAGGGATACAGGGGGCGGGGAGAGCACTGAAGCTTTCTTT	CASRDTGGGESTEAFF
TRBD1	many	TRBV12-3/TRBV12-4	TRBJ2-1	TGTGCCAGCAGTGACAGGGGGTATCGCGATGAGCAGTTCTTC	CASSDRGYRDEQFF
NA	many	TRBV19	TRBJ2-2	TGTGCCAGTAGTTCCCAGGGAAAGGTCGGGGAGCTGTTTTTT	CASSSQGKVGELFF
NA	NA	TRBV30	TRBJ2-3	TGTGCCTGGAGTTTAAAGGGTCCCGAAGATACGCAGTATTTT	CAWSLKGPEDTQYF
NA	many	TRBV29-1	TRBJ2-5	TGCAGCGTTGGAAAACAGATCCAAGAGACCCAGTACTTC	CSVGKQIQETQYF
NA	many	TRBV11-2	TRBJ1-1	TGTGCCAGCAGCTATGCCGTGACAGACACTGAAGCTTTCTTT	CASSYAVTDTEAFF
NA	NA	TRBV30	TRBJ1-1	TGTGCCTGGAGTGTCCTGGACCGTTTGAACACTGAAGCTTTCTTT	CAWSVLDRLNTEAFF
NA	few	TRBV7-3	TRBJ2-7	TGTGCCAGCGCCTCTGAGGGTGGAGAGCAGTACTTC	CASASEGGEQYF
NA	NA	TRBV19	TRBJ2-3	TGTGCCAGTAAGAGAGGGCTCACAGATACGCAGTATTTT	CASKRGLTDTQYF
NA	many	TRBV7-6	TRBJ2-7	TGTGCCAGCAGGCTTCGGCCGGGGACTGGGGACGAGCAGTACTTC	CASRLRPGTGDEQYF
NA	NA	TRBV6-4	TRBJ1-6	TGTGCCAGCAGTGTTAACAGGGAGAATTCACCCCTCCACTTT	CASSVNRENSPLHF
NA	NA	TRBV20-1	TRBJ2-5	TGCAGTGCTAGAGATCATGAGGGTATACAAGAGACCCAGTACTTC	CSARDHEGIQETQYF